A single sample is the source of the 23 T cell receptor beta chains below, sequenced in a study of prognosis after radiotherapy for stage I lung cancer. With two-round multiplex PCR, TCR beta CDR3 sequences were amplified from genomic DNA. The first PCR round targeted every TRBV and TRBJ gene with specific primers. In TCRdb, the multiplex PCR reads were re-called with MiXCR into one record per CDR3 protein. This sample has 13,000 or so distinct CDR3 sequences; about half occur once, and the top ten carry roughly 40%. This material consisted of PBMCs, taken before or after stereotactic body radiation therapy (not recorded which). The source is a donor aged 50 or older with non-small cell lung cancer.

CDR3 residues: CASSLWGRGASPEAFF. In nucleotides, the CDR3 is TGTGCCAGCAGTTTATGGGGCCGGGGGGCTTCCCCTGAAGCTTTCTTT. The genes are TRBV28 and TRBJ1-1, with D possibly matching TRBD1 (6 bases). Trimming pared 0 bases from V and 6 bases from J, leaving 17 bases between. The CDR3 length is 16 residues. Germline V CDR1 and CDR2: MDHEN, SYDVKM.

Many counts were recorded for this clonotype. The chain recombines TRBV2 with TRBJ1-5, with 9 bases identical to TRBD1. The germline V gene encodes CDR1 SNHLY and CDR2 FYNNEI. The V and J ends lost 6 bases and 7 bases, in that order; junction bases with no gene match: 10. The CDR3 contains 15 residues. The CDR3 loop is CASSADRGDRQPQHF. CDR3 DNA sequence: TGTGCCAGCAGCGCGGACAGGGGTGATCGGCAGCCCCAGCATTTT.

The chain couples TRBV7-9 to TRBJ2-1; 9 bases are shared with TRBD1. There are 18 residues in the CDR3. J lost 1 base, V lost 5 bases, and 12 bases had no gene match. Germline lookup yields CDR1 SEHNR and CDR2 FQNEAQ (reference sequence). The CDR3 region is CASSARPAGQGSYNEQFF. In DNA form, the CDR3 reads TGTGCCAGCAGCGCCAGGCCGGCGGGACAGGGATCCTACAATGAGCAGTTCTTC.

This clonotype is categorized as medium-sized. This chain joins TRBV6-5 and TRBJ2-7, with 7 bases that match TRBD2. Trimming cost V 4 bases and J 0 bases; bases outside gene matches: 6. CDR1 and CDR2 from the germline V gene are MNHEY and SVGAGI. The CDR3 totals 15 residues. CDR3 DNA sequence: TGTGCCAGCAGTTTCTCTAGCGGCTCCTCCTACGAGCAGTACTTC. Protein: CASSFSSGSSYEQYF.

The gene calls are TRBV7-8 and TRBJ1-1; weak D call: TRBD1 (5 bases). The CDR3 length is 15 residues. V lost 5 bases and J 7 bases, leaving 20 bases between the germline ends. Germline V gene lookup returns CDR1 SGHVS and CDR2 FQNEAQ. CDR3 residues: CASSQDGVGRNEAFF. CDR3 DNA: TGTGCCAGCAGCCAAGACGGTGTGGGGCGGAATGAAGCTTTCTTT.

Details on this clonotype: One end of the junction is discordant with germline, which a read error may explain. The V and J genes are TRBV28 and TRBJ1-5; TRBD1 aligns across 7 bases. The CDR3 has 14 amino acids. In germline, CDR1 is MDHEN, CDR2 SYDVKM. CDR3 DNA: TGTGCCAGCAGTTCCGACAGGGATTGCCAGCCCCATCATTTT. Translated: CASSSDRDCQPHHF.

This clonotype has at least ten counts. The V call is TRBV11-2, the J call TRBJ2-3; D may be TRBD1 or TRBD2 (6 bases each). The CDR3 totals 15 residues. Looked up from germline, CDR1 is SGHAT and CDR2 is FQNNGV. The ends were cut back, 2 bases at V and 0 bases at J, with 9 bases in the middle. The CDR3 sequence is CASSLKGGSTDTQYF. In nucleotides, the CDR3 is TGTGCCAGCAGCTTAAAGGGGGGAAGCACAGATACGCAGTATTTT.

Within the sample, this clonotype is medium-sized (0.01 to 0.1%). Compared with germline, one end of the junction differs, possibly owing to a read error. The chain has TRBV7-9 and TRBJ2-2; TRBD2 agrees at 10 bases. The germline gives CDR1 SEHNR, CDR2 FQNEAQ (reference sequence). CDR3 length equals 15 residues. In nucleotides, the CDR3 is TGTGCCAGCAACTTAAATGGACTAGCGGATGGGGAGCTGTTTTTT. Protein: CASNLNGLADGELFF.

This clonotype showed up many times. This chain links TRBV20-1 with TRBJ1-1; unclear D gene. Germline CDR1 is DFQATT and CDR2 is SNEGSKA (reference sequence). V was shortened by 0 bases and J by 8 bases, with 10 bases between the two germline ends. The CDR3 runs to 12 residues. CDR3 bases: TGCAGTGCTAGAGATTTTACAGACGAAGCTTTCTTT. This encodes CSARDFTDEAFF.

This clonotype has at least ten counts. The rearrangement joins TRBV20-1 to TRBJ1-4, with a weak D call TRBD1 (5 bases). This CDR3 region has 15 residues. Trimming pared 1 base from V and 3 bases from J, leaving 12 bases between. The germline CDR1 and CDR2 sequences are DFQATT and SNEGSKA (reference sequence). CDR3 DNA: TGCAGTGCTAGAGTAGCAGGGCGGCCTAATGAAAAACTGTTTTTT. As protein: CSARVAGRPNEKLFF.

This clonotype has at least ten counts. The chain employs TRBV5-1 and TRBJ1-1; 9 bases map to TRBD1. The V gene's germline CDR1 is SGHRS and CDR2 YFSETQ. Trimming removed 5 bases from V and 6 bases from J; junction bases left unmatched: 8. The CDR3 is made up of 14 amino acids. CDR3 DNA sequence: TGCGCCAGCAGGCCCGGGACAGGGTACGCTGAAGCTTTCTTT. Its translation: CASRPGTGYAEAFF.

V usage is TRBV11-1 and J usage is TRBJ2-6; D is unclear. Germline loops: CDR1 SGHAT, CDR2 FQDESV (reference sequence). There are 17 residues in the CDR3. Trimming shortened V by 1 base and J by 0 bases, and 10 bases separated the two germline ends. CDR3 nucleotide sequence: TGTGCCAGCAGCTTAGATGGTCAGAGCTCTGGGGCCAACGTCCTGACTTTC. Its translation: CASSLDGQSSGANVLTF.

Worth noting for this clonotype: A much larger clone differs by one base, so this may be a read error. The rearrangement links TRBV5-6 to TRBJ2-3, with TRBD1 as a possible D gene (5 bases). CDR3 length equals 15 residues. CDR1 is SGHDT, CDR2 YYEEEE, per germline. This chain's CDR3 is CASSRQLTTTDKQYF. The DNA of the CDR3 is TGTGCCAGCAGCCGACAGCTTACTACCACAGATAAGCAGTATTTT.

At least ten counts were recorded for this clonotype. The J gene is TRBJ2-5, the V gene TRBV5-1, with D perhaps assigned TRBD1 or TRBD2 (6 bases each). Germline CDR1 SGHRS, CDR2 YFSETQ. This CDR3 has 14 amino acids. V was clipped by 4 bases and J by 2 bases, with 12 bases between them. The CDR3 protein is CASSGGGTQETQYF. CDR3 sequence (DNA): TGCGCCAGCAGCGGAGGGGGGACACAAGAGACCCAGTACTTC.

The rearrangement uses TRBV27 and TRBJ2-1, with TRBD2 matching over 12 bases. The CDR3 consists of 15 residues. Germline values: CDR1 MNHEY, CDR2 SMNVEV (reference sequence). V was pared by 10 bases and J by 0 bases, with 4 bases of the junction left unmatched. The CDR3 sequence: CATTTSGSSYNEQFF. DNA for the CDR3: TGTGCCACCACGACTAGCGGGAGCTCCTACAATGAGCAGTTCTTC.

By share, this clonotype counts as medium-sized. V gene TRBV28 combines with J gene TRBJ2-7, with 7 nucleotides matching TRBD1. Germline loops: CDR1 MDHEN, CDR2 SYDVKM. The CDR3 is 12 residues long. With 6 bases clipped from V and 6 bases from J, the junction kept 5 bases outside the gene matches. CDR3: CASSRRDSEQYF. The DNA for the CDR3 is TGTGCCAGCAGCCGCCGGGACAGCGAGCAGTACTTC.

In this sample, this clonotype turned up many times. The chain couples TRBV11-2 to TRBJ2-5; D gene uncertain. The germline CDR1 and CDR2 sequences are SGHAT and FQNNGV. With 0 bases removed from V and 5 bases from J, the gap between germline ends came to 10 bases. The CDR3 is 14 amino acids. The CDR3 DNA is TGTGCCAGCAGCTTAGATCCATTGAGGGAGACCCAGTACTTC. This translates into CASSLDPLRETQYF.

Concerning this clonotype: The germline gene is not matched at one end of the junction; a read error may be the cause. The CDR3 nucleotides are TGTGCCAGCAGGAGGGCTCGCGCGGGGCCCCCCCCCGGAGAAGAGCAGTGCTTC. Amino acids: CASRRARAGPPPGEEQCF. The rearrangement uses TRBV6-1 and TRBJ2-7; maybe TRBD2 (6 bases). The CDR3 has 18 residues. Germline lookup yields CDR1 MNHNS and CDR2 SASEGT.

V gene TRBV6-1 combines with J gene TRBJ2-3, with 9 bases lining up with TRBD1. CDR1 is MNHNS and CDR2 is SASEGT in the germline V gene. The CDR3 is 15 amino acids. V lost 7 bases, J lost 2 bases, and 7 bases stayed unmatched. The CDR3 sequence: CASIPGQGYTDTQYF. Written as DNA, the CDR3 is TGTGCCAGCATCCCGGGACAGGGTTACACAGATACGCAGTATTTT.

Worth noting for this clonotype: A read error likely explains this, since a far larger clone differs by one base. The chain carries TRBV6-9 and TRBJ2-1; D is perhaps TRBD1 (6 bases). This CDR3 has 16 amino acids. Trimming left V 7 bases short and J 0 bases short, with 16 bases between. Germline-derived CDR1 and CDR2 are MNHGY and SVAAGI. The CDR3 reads CASISEGHLSYNEQFF. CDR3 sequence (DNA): TGTGCCAGCATATCTGAGGGACACCTCTCCTACAATGAGCAGTTCTTC.

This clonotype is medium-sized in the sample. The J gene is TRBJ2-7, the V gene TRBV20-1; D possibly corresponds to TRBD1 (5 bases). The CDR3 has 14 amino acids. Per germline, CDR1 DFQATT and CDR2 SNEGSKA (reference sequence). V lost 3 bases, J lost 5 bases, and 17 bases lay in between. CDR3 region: CSASPLGIGDEQYF. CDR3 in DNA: TGCAGTGCTAGTCCTCTTGGGATAGGGGACGAGCAGTACTTC.

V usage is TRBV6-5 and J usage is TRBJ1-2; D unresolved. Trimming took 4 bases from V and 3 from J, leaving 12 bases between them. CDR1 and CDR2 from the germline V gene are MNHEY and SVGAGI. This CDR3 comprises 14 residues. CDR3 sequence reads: CASSSGGLYYGYTF. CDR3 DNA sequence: TGTGCCAGCAGTTCAGGTGGTTTATACTATGGCTACACCTTC.

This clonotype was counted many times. DNA of the CDR3: TGTGCCAGTAGTATTAGGGTCGGGGGTAGCAATCAGCCCCAGCATTTT. It codes for CASSIRVGGSNQPQHF. This chain uses TRBV19 with TRBJ1-5; D may be TRBD1 (5 bases). Deletions cut 3 bases from V and 0 bases from J, with 12 bases between. This CDR3 spans 16 amino acids. The germline CDR1 and CDR2 sequences are LNHDA and SQIVND (reference sequence).